This T cell receptor beta chain emerged from a study of STAT5B mutations in CD4+ large granular lymphocyte leukemia. Clones were sequenced by immunoSEQ multiplex PCR, and TCRdb holds only the in-frame ones, with some missing. The sample includes under 35,000 clones, around 74% of them seen just once. The CDR3 extends over 13 amino acids. Trimming took 6 bases from V and 3 from J, leaving 12 bases between them. Germline CDR1 SGHAT, CDR2 FQNNGV. This clone was seen more than once but under ten times. The sample was CD4+ T cells from blood buffy coats. J is TRBJ2-7 and V is TRBV11-2, with D unresolved. The receptor's source is a human donor in good health. The CDR3 spells CASRQFGGYEQYF. Written as DNA, the CDR3 is TGTGCCAGCAGACAATTCGGCGGCTACGAGCAGTACTTC.